The entry below gives a single TCR beta chain sequence along with its context. The entry originates in a study of T cells in Graves' hyperthyroidism and ophthalmopathy. RNA transcripts gave rise to amplified TCR beta CDR3 regions. During a first-round RT-PCR of the TCR CDR3, the HTBI primer set was used. TCRdb analysed the multiplex PCR reads with MiXCR anew, one entry per CDR3 protein. The sample yields 30,000 to 40,000 distinct CDR3 sequences, about 47% seen once. The source material was blood. The TCR originated in a man aged 40-50 years with Graves' ophthalmopathy.

CDR3 in amino acids: CASSRDLASTDTQYF. The CDR3 DNA reads as TGCGCCAGCAGTCGGGACTTAGCTAGCACAGATACGCAGTATTTT. The V gene is TRBV10-1, the J gene TRBJ2-3, with D tentatively TRBD2 (6 bases). Germline V gives CDR1 WNHNN, CDR2 SYGVQD (reference sequence). Trimming removed 5 bases at V and 0 bases at J, with 12 bases between. There are 15 residues in the CDR3.